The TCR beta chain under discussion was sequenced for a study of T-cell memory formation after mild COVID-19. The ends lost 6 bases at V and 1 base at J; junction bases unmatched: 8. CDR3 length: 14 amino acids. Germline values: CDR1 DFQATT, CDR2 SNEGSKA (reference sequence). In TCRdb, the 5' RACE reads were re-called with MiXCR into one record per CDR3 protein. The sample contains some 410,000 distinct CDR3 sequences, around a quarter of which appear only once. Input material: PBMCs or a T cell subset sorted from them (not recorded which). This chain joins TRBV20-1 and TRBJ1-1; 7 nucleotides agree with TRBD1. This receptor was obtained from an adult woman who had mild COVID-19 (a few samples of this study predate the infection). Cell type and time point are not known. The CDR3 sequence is CSALPGGRNTEAFF. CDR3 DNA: TGCAGTGCCCTCCCAGGGGGACGGAACACTGAAGCTTTCTTT.